The 28 T cell receptor beta chains below come from one sample, sequenced in a study of a mutant IDH1 vaccine in newly diagnosed glioma. Clones were read by immunoSEQ multiplex PCR, and TCRdb kept only the in-frame ones, dropping some. Seen here are fewer than 85,000 clones, just over 85% observed once, and the top ten hold under 3.5%. Time point meaning: baseline, week 1 (first vaccination visit). Treatment in this sample: pre-vaccination baseline after standard-of-care therapy. The sample here was PBMCs, taken from a glioma patient treated with radiotherapy, temozolomide or both. These receptors were obtained from a man aged 30 to 45 with glioma.

This clone was seen more than once but under ten times. The chain carries TRBV7-6 and TRBJ2-5; D is undetermined. The CDR3 is 13 amino acids. Germline CDR1 is SGHVS and CDR2 is FNYEAQ. The V end was cut by 2 bases, the J end by 4 bases, with 8 bases between. The CDR3 loop reads CASSLRTPETQYF. CDR3 DNA sequence: TGTGCCAGCAGCTTAAGAACCCCAGAGACCCAGTACTTC.

The CDR3 is CASSQEWRGPRENIQYF. The CDR3 DNA sequence: TGCGCCAGCAGCCAAGAGTGGCGGGGGCCCCGGGAAAACATTCAGTACTTC. The chain joins TRBV4-1 to TRBJ2-4; a weak D match, TRBD2 (7 bases). The V gene lost 0 bases and the J gene lost 5 bases, with 17 bases spanning the gap. Germline V gene lookup returns CDR1 MGHRA and CDR2 YSYEKL. The CDR3 runs to 17 residues.

This clone has a single count. The V and J genes are TRBV7-2 and TRBJ2-7, with 7 bases aligning to TRBD1. The CDR3 spans 14 residues. From germline, CDR1 is SGHTA and CDR2 FQGNSA. Trimming removed 1 base from V and 6 bases from J; junction bases left unmatched: 6. The DNA of the CDR3 is TGTGCCAGCAGCTTAGTGAGAGGGGGCGCCGAGCAGTACTTC. It encodes CASSLVRGGAEQYF.

The chain has TRBV6-1 and TRBJ2-7, with 7 positions matching TRBD1. The V and J ends lost 5 bases and 0 bases, in that order; junction bases with no gene match: 4. The CDR3 length is 14 residues. The germline V gene has CDR1 MNHNS and CDR2 SASEGT. Here the CDR3 DNA reads TGTGCCAGCAGTAACAGGGGTACCTCCTACGAGCAGTACTTC. Encoded protein: CASSNRGTSYEQYF.

CDR3 sequence: CASSIQGTAVSPLHF. Here the CDR3 DNA reads TGTGCCAGCAGTATACAAGGGACCGCGGTTTCACCCCTCCACTTT. V is TRBV6-1 and J is TRBJ1-6, with D perhaps TRBD1 (5 bases). CDR3 size: 15 residues. V was shortened by 5 bases and J by 9 bases, with 17 bases between the two germline ends. CDR1 MNHNS and CDR2 SASEGT come from the germline V gene.

The rearrangement uses TRBV19 and TRBJ2-7; 11 nucleotides line up with TRBD1. Looked up from germline, CDR1 is LNHDA and CDR2 is SQIVND (reference sequence). V lost 4 bases to trimming and J lost 9 bases; unmatched junction nucleotides: 11. This CDR3 has 15 amino acids. The CDR3 nucleotides read TGTGCCAGTAGTACAGGACAGGGGGCCGCCCTGTGGCAGTACTTC. It yields the protein CASSTGQGAALWQYF.

The rearrangement uses TRBV7-6 and TRBJ2-5; D might be TRBD2 (6 bases). The CDR3 covers 16 residues. V was shortened by 6 bases and J by 2 bases, with 19 bases between the two germline ends. CDR1 and CDR2 from the germline V gene are SGHVS and FNYEAQ. Written as DNA, the CDR3 is TGTGCCAGCAGTCCCCTCCGGGGGAGGTCACAAGAGACCCAGTACTTC. It translates to CASSPLRGRSQETQYF.

The chain has TRBV10-3 and TRBJ2-5, with 10 bases aligning to TRBD1. Germline V CDR1 and CDR2: ENHRY, SYGVKD. V was pared by 4 bases and J by 2 bases, with 16 bases of the junction left unmatched. The CDR3 has 19 residues. CDR3 bases: TGTGCCATCAGTGCTTCATTCCCCGGGACAGGGGTTAAGCAAGAGACCCAGTACTTC. Amino acid sequence: CAISASFPGTGVKQETQYF.

V usage is TRBV7-2 and J usage is TRBJ2-1, with 9 bases matching TRBD2. Germline loops: CDR1 SGHTA, CDR2 FQGNSA. V gave up 1 base and J gave up 6 bases; unmatched junction bases: 10. The CDR3 extends over 17 amino acids. The CDR3 DNA reads TGTGCCAGCAGCTTAGGGAGCGCGGCGGGGGGGTTCAATGAGCAGTTCTTC. It codes for CASSLGSAAGGFNEQFF.

V is TRBV18 and J is TRBJ2-5; D perhaps matches TRBD2 (6 bases). The CDR3 loop spans 16 amino acids. Trimming took off 2 bases at V and 4 bases at J, with 17 bases between the two ends. CDR1 KGHSH and CDR2 LQKENI come from the germline V gene. The CDR3 nucleotides are TGTGCCAGCTCACCAATATCAGGAAGGGGAGGAGAGACCCAGTACTTC. Translation: CASSPISGRGGETQYF.

This chain uses TRBV6-5 with TRBJ1-1; TRBD1 might be the D (5 bases). The CDR3 totals 15 residues. CDR1 and CDR2 from the germline V gene are MNHEY and SVGAGI. The germline V and J ends were trimmed by 7 bases and 5 bases, with 20 bases remaining between them. Here the CDR3 DNA reads TGTGCCAGCAACTACGGGGCCCGGGATGGGACTGAAGCTTTCTTT. Translation: CASNYGARDGTEAFF.

This chain joins TRBV6-1 and TRBJ2-4, with D tentatively TRBD1 (5 bases). The CDR3 covers 17 residues. V was shortened by 2 bases and J by 7 bases, with 21 bases between the two germline ends. Germline values: CDR1 MNHNS, CDR2 SASEGT. The CDR3 region is CASSEISAGQGRNIQYF. The CDR3 DNA reads TGTGCCAGCAGTGAAATTAGTGCTGGGCAGGGAAGGAACATTCAGTACTTC.

The chain combines TRBV4-2 with TRBJ2-7, with 14 bases that match TRBD2. Trimming took 0 bases from V and 7 from J; bases not matched to a gene: 5. Germline CDR1 and CDR2: LGHNA and YNFKEQ. The CDR3 consists of 16 residues. In DNA form, the CDR3 reads TGTGCCAGCAGCCAAGACGGGACTAGCGGGGGCTTGGAGCAGTACTTC. Encoded protein: CASSQDGTSGGLEQYF.

The chain links TRBV5-4 to TRBJ2-1, with D possibly being TRBD1 or TRBD2 (7 bases each). This CDR3 is built from 14 residues. V was shortened by 3 bases and J by 7 bases, with 14 bases between the two germline ends. Per the germline V gene, CDR1 is SGHNT and CDR2 is YYREEE (reference sequence). CDR3 amino acids: CASSWAGGANEQFF. The DNA for the CDR3 is TGTGCCAGCAGCTGGGCAGGGGGGGCGAATGAGCAGTTCTTC.

The V call is TRBV5-8, the J call TRBJ2-2, with D perhaps matching TRBD1 (5 bases). Germline V gene lookup returns CDR1 SGHTS and CDR2 YDEGEE. CDR3 size: 15 residues. Trimming cost V 2 bases and J 6 bases, with 14 bases left between them. CDR3 residues: CASSFGQGAAGELFF. CDR3 bases: TGTGCCAGCAGCTTTGGGCAGGGTGCGGCCGGGGAGCTGTTTTTT. The whole variable domain, filled in from reference TRBV5-8 and TRBJ2-2, reads EAGVTQSPTHLIKTRGQQATLRCSPISGHTSVYWYQQALGLGLQFLLWYDEGEERNRGNFPPRFSGRQFPNYSSELNVNALELEDSALYLCASSFGQGAAGELFFGEGSRLTVL.

The rearrangement uses TRBV5-6 and TRBJ2-2; a weak D match, TRBD1 (5 bases). With 0 bases removed from V and 6 bases from J, the gap between germline ends came to 12 bases. CDR1 is SGHDT and CDR2 is YYEEEE in the germline V gene. The CDR3 length is 15 residues. Here the CDR3 reads CASSLDYRLSGELFF. Written as DNA, the CDR3 is TGTGCCAGCAGCTTGGATTACAGGCTCTCCGGGGAGCTGTTTTTT.

The rearrangement joins TRBV30 to TRBJ1-3; D gene uncertain. The CDR3 has 13 amino acids. Trimming removed 2 bases at V and 2 bases at J, with 7 bases between. Germline assignment: CDR1 GTSNPN and CDR2 SVGIG (reference sequence). This CDR3 reads CAWSLWPGNTIYF. The CDR3 DNA reads TGTGCCTGGAGTTTGTGGCCTGGAAACACCATATATTTT.

Written as DNA, the CDR3 is TGTGCCAGCAGTTACAGGGTCTATCAGCCCCAGCATTTT. Encoded protein: CASSYRVYQPQHF. V gene TRBV6-5 combines with J gene TRBJ1-5, with D hard to call. Looked up from germline, CDR1 is MNHEY and CDR2 is SVGAGI. CDR3 length: 13 amino acids. V lost 2 bases to trimming and J lost 5 bases, with 7 bases between them.

V and J are TRBV29-1 and TRBJ2-3, with 7 bases lining up with TRBD2. Germline values: CDR1 SQVTM, CDR2 ANQGSEA. J lost 3 bases, V lost 8 bases, and 8 bases had no gene match. CDR3 length equals 13 residues. Written as DNA, the CDR3 is TGCAGCACCCTGGGAGGGGTTACAGATACGCAGTATTTT. Protein product: CSTLGGVTDTQYF.

This clone has just one count. The chain uses TRBV5-5 and TRBJ1-2; TRBD1 aligns across 8 bases. Germline V gene sequence: CDR1 SGHKS, CDR2 YYEKEE (reference sequence). Trimming took 0 bases from V and 7 from J; bases not matched to a gene: 14. CDR3 length: 17 residues. This CDR3 is CASSLVGRDRFPGGYTF. The CDR3 region has the DNA TGTGCCAGCAGCTTGGTAGGTCGGGACAGGTTTCCAGGTGGCTACACCTTC. Variable domain in full (rest from reference TRBV5-5 and TRBJ1-2): DAGVTQSPTHLIKTRGQQVTLRCSPISGHKSVSWYQQVLGQGPQFIFQYYEKEERGRGNFPDRFSARQFPNYSSELNVNALLLGDSALYLCASSLVGRDRFPGGYTFGSGTRLTVV.

The gene calls are TRBV6-5 and TRBJ2-7; TRBD1 aligns across 8 bases. CDR3 size: 15 residues. The germline V gene encodes CDR1 MNHEY and CDR2 SVGAGI. Unmatched junction bases numbered 13, after V lost 2 bases and J lost 10 bases. This chain's CDR3 is CASSYELPGGAVQYF. CDR3 sequence (DNA): TGTGCCAGCAGTTACGAGTTACCAGGGGGCGCAGTCCAGTACTTC.

The rearrangement uses TRBV2 and TRBJ2-2; D may correspond to TRBD1 or TRBD2 (6 bases each). Germline-derived CDR1 and CDR2 are SNHLY and FYNNEI. CDR3 size: 14 residues. The V and J ends lost 8 bases and 2 bases respectively, with 12 bases between them. The CDR3 DNA is TGTGCCAGCGAGGAGGGGGTAAACACCGGGGAGCTGTTTTTT. Protein sequence: CASEEGVNTGELFF.

The rearrangement uses TRBV4-2 and TRBJ1-6; unclear D gene. The germline V gene encodes CDR1 LGHNA and CDR2 YNFKEQ. V was cut by 0 bases and J by 13 bases, with 7 bases left in between. This CDR3 is built from 12 residues. CDR3 coding DNA: TGTGCCAGCAGCCAAGATCGTGGGCCCCTCCACTTT. This sequence encodes CASSQDRGPLHF.

In its sample, this clone was seen once. V gene TRBV14 combines with J gene TRBJ2-2; unclear D gene. The CDR3 has 15 amino acids. Between the trimmed V and J ends, which lost 0 bases and 1 base, there was a span of 6 bases. Germline-derived CDR1 and CDR2 are SGHDN and FVKESK. CDR3 loop: CASSQDSWNTGELFF. The CDR3, as DNA: TGTGCCAGCAGCCAAGATTCGTGGAACACCGGGGAGCTGTTTTTT.

V gene TRBV11-3 combines with J gene TRBJ1-5; 9 nucleotides match TRBD1. The germline gives CDR1 SGHNT, CDR2 YENEEA. The CDR3 contains 17 residues. With 5 bases clipped from V and 2 bases from J, the junction kept 10 bases outside the gene matches. The CDR3 DNA reads as TGTGCCAGCAGCGCGAGACAGGGGGAAGGGCGCAATCAGCCCCAGCATTTT. Translation gives CASSARQGEGRNQPQHF. The full variable domain, rest sourced from reference TRBV11-3 and TRBJ1-5, is EAGVVQSPRYKIIEKKQPVAFWCNPISGHNTLYWYLQNLGQGPELLIRYENEEAVDDSQLPKDRFSAERLKGVDSTLKIQPAELGDSAVYLCASSARQGEGRNQPQHFGDGTRLSIL.

V is TRBV6-1 and J is TRBJ1-5; D remains ambiguous. V was shortened by 1 base and J by 4 bases, with 14 bases between the two germline ends. Germline CDR1 and CDR2: MNHNS and SASEGT. This CDR3 spans 16 amino acids. In DNA, the CDR3 is TGTGCCAGCAGTGAAGGCTCGGCCCCCCGAAATCAGCCCCAGCATTTT. It encodes CASSEGSAPRNQPQHF.

The chain couples TRBV6-1 to TRBJ2-7, with 7 bases aligning to TRBD2. CDR1 and CDR2 from the germline V gene are MNHNS and SASEGT. This CDR3 region has 14 residues. V lost 1 base, J lost 3 bases, and 3 bases stayed unmatched. CDR3 sequence reads: CASSEGGGIYEQYF. In nucleotides, the CDR3 is TGTGCCAGCAGTGAAGGGGGGGGAATCTACGAGCAGTACTTC.

The V gene is TRBV25-1, the J gene TRBJ1-1; 7 positions agree with TRBD1. The V gene's germline CDR1 is MGHDK and CDR2 SYGVNS. Trimming removed 4 bases from V and 8 bases from J; junction bases left unmatched: 7. The CDR3 is made up of 13 amino acids. CDR3 bases: TGTGCCAGCAGTGGGTCCTACAGGGGAGAAGCTTTCTTT. It specifies CASSGSYRGEAFF. Together with reference TRBV25-1 and TRBJ1-1, the CDR3 gives the full variable domain: EADIYQTPRYLVIGTGKKITLECSQTMGHDKMYWYQQDPGMELHLIHYSYGVNSTEKGDLSSESTVSRIRTEHFPLTLESARPSHTSQYLCASSGSYRGEAFFGQGTRLTVV.